The rows below give T cell receptor beta chains drawn from one sample of a study of CXCR3-negative and CXCR3-positive naive CD8 T cells. Following a re-call of the 5' RACE reads, TCRdb has one entry per CDR3 protein and lacks DNA. Its table records tens of thousands of distinct CDR3 sequences. The sample was naive CXCR3+ CD8+ T cells from blood. These receptors were obtained from a human donor in good health. Some clones in this sample may be carry-over from other donors' samples. Both conserved end residues are part of each CDR3. Fields, in order: CDR3 protein, V gene, J gene.

cdr3_aa: CASSQDPAYEQYF
v_call: TRBV14
j_call: TRBJ2-7

cdr3_aa: CSARKDYEQYF
v_call: TRBV29-1
j_call: TRBJ2-7

cdr3_aa: CSVEDPSGPPGPETQYF
v_call: TRBV29-1
j_call: TRBJ2-5

cdr3_aa: CASSPRQALGLNTEAFF
v_call: TRBV6-1
j_call: TRBJ1-1

cdr3_aa: CAWTVFPGQGMNTEAFF
v_call: TRBV30
j_call: TRBJ1-1

cdr3_aa: CASSLERVGPPYEQYF
v_call: TRBV7-9
j_call: TRBJ2-7

cdr3_aa: CASSPSRTATYEQYF
v_call: TRBV6-2/TRBV6-3
j_call: TRBJ2-7

cdr3_aa: CSARDGEFQPQHF
v_call: TRBV20-1
j_call: TRBJ1-5

cdr3_aa: CASSDSSKEQYF
v_call: TRBV2
j_call: TRBJ2-7

cdr3_aa: CASSPLSGRAVGEQFF
v_call: TRBV10-2
j_call: TRBJ2-1

cdr3_aa: CSVAGTSGGGEQFF
v_call: TRBV29-1
j_call: TRBJ2-1

cdr3_aa: CASSEWGGLTDTQYF
v_call: TRBV7-2
j_call: TRBJ2-3

cdr3_aa: CASSKEEGTGADNEQFF
v_call: TRBV21-1
j_call: TRBJ2-1

cdr3_aa: CASSNQGTEAFF
v_call: TRBV27
j_call: TRBJ1-1

cdr3_aa: CASSLEGVYNEQFF
v_call: TRBV7-8
j_call: TRBJ2-1

cdr3_aa: CASSLYGAGLNQPQHF
v_call: TRBV5-4
j_call: TRBJ1-5

cdr3_aa: CASSLRTGLGNQPQHF
v_call: TRBV28
j_call: TRBJ1-5

cdr3_aa: CASSVAGNEQFF
v_call: TRBV9
j_call: TRBJ2-1

cdr3_aa: CASSFSGPGELFF
v_call: TRBV28
j_call: TRBJ2-2

cdr3_aa: CASSQGLAATYEQYF
v_call: TRBV7-2
j_call: TRBJ2-7

cdr3_aa: CSVPGVYNEQFF
v_call: TRBV29-1
j_call: TRBJ2-1

cdr3_aa: CASSLALGATNGKLFF
v_call: TRBV7-9
j_call: TRBJ1-4

cdr3_aa: CASSLTGGRAVGNEQFF
v_call: TRBV11-2
j_call: TRBJ2-1

cdr3_aa: CASSGDRIYGYTF
v_call: TRBV9
j_call: TRBJ1-2

cdr3_aa: CASSRLFQPQHF
v_call: TRBV3-1
j_call: TRBJ1-5

cdr3_aa: CASGGVGGEYEQYF
v_call: TRBV5-1
j_call: TRBJ2-7

cdr3_aa: CASSPRVYYSPLHF
v_call: TRBV25-1
j_call: TRBJ1-6

cdr3_aa: CASSLGGTSEQFF
v_call: TRBV7-8
j_call: TRBJ2-1

cdr3_aa: CASSLVSEGSYEQYF
v_call: TRBV7-9
j_call: TRBJ2-7

cdr3_aa: CASNKREAAYEQYF
v_call: TRBV6-2/TRBV6-3
j_call: TRBJ2-7

cdr3_aa: CSARLLGQGETYEQYF
v_call: TRBV20-1
j_call: TRBJ2-7

cdr3_aa: CASSLVAGQGAYEQYF
v_call: TRBV7-6
j_call: TRBJ2-7

cdr3_aa: CASSLGGSSYNEQFF
v_call: TRBV28
j_call: TRBJ2-1

cdr3_aa: CASSFLIIRGAGELFF
v_call: TRBV11-2
j_call: TRBJ2-2

cdr3_aa: CASSPRQGELFF
v_call: TRBV7-6
j_call: TRBJ2-2

cdr3_aa: CASRPGVGGGYTF
v_call: TRBV12-3/TRBV12-4
j_call: TRBJ1-2

cdr3_aa: CASSLALGSNTEAFF
v_call: TRBV7-9
j_call: TRBJ1-1

cdr3_aa: CASSLFMGGNIQYF
v_call: TRBV14
j_call: TRBJ2-4

cdr3_aa: CASSLAQRRYEQYF
v_call: TRBV6-2/TRBV6-3
j_call: TRBJ2-7

cdr3_aa: CASSQLTFSYNEQFF
v_call: TRBV14
j_call: TRBJ2-1

cdr3_aa: CASSIGAEDTQYF
v_call: TRBV19
j_call: TRBJ2-3

cdr3_aa: CAWSLGGNYEQYF
v_call: TRBV30
j_call: TRBJ2-7

cdr3_aa: CASSPNTGSSYEQYF
v_call: TRBV18
j_call: TRBJ2-7

cdr3_aa: CASSSIKNLYNEQFF
v_call: TRBV7-2
j_call: TRBJ2-1